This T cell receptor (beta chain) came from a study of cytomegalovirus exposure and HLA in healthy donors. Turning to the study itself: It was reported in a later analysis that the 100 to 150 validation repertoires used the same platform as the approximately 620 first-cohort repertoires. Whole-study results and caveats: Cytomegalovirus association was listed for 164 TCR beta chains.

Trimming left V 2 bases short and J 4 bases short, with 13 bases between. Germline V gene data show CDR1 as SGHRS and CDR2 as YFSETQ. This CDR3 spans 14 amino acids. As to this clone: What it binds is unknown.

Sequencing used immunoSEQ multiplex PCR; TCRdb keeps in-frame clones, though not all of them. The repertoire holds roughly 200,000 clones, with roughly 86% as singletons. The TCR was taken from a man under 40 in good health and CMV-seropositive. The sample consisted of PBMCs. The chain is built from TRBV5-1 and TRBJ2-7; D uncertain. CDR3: CASSFRSVLYEQYF. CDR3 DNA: TGCGCCAGCAGCTTCCGGTCCGTCCTTTACGAGCAGTACTTC.